This is a list of T cell receptor beta chains from one sample in a study of OX40 agonist ivuxolimab in advanced cancers. The repertoire was sequenced with immunoSEQ multiplex PCR; TCRdb's copy has only in-frame clones and lacks some. The sample consists of about 56,000 clones, about 93% of them appearing once. This material consisted of CD4+ or CD8+ T cells sorted from blood, taken in a trial of the OX40 agonist ivuxolimab. Receptors originate from an adult with an advanced solid tumor such as melanoma, head and neck, liver or kidney cancer. The CDR3 runs from the conserved cysteine through the conserved F or W. A D gene is named only where the DNA matches it firmly.

cdr3_aa: CASSFPPRDSSYEQYF
j_call: TRBJ2-7
d_call: -
v_call: TRBV28

cdr3_aa: CASSGRYEQYF
j_call: TRBJ2-7
d_call: -
v_call: TRBV25-1

cdr3_aa: CASSQTWDLGRQETQYF
j_call: TRBJ2-5
d_call: -
v_call: TRBV4-1

cdr3_aa: CAWEPQGVTEAFF
j_call: TRBJ1-1
d_call: -
v_call: TRBV30

cdr3_aa: CASSFVVSSGARYEQYF
j_call: TRBJ2-7
d_call: -
v_call: TRBV28

cdr3_aa: CASTNSLAYEQYF
j_call: TRBJ2-7
d_call: -
v_call: TRBV7-9

cdr3_aa: CASSQYRGGGDRAKGYEQYF
j_call: TRBJ2-7
d_call: -
v_call: TRBV23-1

cdr3_aa: CASSPGQGLNEQYF
j_call: TRBJ2-7
d_call: TRBD1
v_call: TRBV7-9

cdr3_aa: CASSLGQSYEQYF
j_call: TRBJ2-7
d_call: -
v_call: TRBV11-2

cdr3_aa: CAISDVGGGNEQFF
j_call: TRBJ2-1
d_call: -
v_call: TRBV10-3

cdr3_aa: CASSLTSGIGDEQFF
j_call: TRBJ2-1
d_call: TRBD2
v_call: TRBV7-8

cdr3_aa: CASSIGGGTEAFF
j_call: TRBJ1-1
d_call: -
v_call: TRBV19

cdr3_aa: CASSYGRGQFAGAFF
j_call: TRBJ1-1
d_call: TRBD1
v_call: TRBV6-5

cdr3_aa: CASSRGLAGGTYEQYF
j_call: TRBJ2-7
d_call: TRBD2
v_call: TRBV7-6

cdr3_aa: CASSLFPERGVEQYF
j_call: TRBJ2-7
d_call: -
v_call: TRBV7-2

cdr3_aa: CASSMAEGNTIYF
j_call: TRBJ1-3
d_call: -
v_call: TRBV19

cdr3_aa: CASSYSTGEQYF
j_call: TRBJ2-7
d_call: TRBD1
v_call: TRBV6-5

cdr3_aa: CASSQGSYEQYF
j_call: TRBJ2-7
d_call: -
v_call: TRBV13

cdr3_aa: CASISESYEQFF
j_call: TRBJ2-1
d_call: -
v_call: TRBV4-1

cdr3_aa: CASSFEDYGYTF
j_call: TRBJ1-2
d_call: -
v_call: TRBV7-8